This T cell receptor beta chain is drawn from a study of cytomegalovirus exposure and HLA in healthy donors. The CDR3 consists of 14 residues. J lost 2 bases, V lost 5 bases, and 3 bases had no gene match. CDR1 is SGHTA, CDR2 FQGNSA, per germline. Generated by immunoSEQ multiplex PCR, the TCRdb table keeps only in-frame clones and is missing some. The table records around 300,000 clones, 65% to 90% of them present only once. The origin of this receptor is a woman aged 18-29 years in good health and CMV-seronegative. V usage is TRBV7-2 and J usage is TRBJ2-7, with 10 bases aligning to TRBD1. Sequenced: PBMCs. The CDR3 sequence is CASSIGQGAYEQYF. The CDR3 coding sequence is TGTGCCAGCAGCATCGGACAGGGGGCCTACGAGCAGTACTTC.